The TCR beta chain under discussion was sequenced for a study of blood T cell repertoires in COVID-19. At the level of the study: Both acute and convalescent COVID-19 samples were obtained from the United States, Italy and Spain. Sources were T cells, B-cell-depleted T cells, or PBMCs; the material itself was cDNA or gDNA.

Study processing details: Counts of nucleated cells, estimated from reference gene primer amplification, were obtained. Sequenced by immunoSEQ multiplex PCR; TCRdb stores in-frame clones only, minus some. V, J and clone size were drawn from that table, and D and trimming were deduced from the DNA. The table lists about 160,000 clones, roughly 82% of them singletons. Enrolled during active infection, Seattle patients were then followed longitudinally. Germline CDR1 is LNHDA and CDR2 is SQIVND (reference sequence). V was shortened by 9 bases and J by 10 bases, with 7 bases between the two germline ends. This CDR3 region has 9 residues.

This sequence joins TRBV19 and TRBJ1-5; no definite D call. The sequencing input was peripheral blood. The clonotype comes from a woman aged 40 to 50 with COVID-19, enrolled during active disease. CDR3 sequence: CASPLPQHF. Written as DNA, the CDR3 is TGTGCCAGCCCCCTTCCCCAGCATTTT.